Presented here are 27 T cell receptor beta chains from one specimen sequenced in a study of technical replicates of blood from several donors (dated by TCRdb to about 2017). Preparation of the library involved the immunoSEQ multiplex PCR assay. Not all clones reach the TCRdb copy of this immuneACCESS table, which keeps in-frame sequences only. Checked studies attribute under half of the gap to unresolved V genes and leave the rest unexplained. A total of approximately 81,000 clones appear in this sample, 80% to 90% of them only once. About 4% of the sample is held by the ten biggest clonotypes. Sequences were obtained from PBMCs. The receptors stem from a human donor in good health. Some clones in this sample may be carry-over from other donors' samples.

The rearrangement links TRBV7-8 to TRBJ2-1, with TRBD1 matching 7 bases. V lost 1 base to trimming and J lost 0 bases; unmatched junction nucleotides: 3. CDR1 and CDR2 from the germline V gene are SGHVS and FQNEAQ. This CDR3 has 16 amino acids. The CDR3 DNA follows: TGTGCCAGCAGCTTAGAAAGGGGGCCCTCCTACAATGAGCAGTTCTTC. It encodes CASSLERGPSYNEQFF.

The chain employs TRBV2 and TRBJ1-5; 7 bases are a match to TRBD1. Trimming removed 3 bases from V and 1 base from J; junction bases left unmatched: 9. The CDR3 covers 17 residues. Germline-derived CDR1 and CDR2 are SNHLY and FYNNEI. The CDR3 here is CASSDGTAWISNQPQHF. Here the CDR3 DNA reads TGTGCCAGCAGTGACGGGACAGCCTGGATCAGCAATCAGCCCCAGCATTTT.

The V call is TRBV27, the J call TRBJ1-2, with D tentatively TRBD1 (6 bases). The germline V gene encodes CDR1 MNHEY and CDR2 SMNVEV (reference sequence). The ends were cut back, 2 bases at V and 4 bases at J, with 23 bases in the middle. The CDR3 is 18 amino acids. The DNA for the CDR3 is TGTGCCAGCAGTTTAGAAGGGCAGGGGAGAAAACCCCTCTATGGCTACACCTTC. It yields the protein CASSLEGQGRKPLYGYTF.

V is TRBV4-2 and J is TRBJ1-3; a weak D match, TRBD1 (5 bases). The germline CDR1 and CDR2 sequences are LGHNA and YNFKEQ. V was trimmed by 0 bases and J by 3 bases, leaving 9 bases between them. This CDR3 has 15 amino acids. CDR3: CASSQELGGGNTIYF. The CDR3 DNA sequence: TGTGCCAGCAGCCAAGAATTGGGGGGTGGAAACACCATATATTTT.

This rearrangement joins TRBV4-2 to TRBJ2-1, with D hard to call. The V end lost 0 bases, the J end lost 6 bases, and 12 bases lay between the germline ends. The CDR3 consists of 15 residues. CDR1 and CDR2 (germline): LGHNA, YNFKEQ. CDR3 region: CASSQELRPGNEQFF. The CDR3 DNA follows: TGTGCCAGCAGCCAAGAGCTTCGACCGGGCAATGAGCAGTTCTTC.

The chain uses TRBV29-1 and TRBJ2-1, with 7 bases aligning to TRBD2. V shed 2 bases, J shed 6 bases, and the junction held 13 bases outside the gene matches. Germline CDR1 is SQVTM and CDR2 is ANQGSEA. The CDR3 runs 16 residues. CDR3 protein: CSVEPLGSGNGNEQFF. The DNA for the CDR3 is TGCAGCGTTGAACCCCTGGGGAGCGGGAATGGCAATGAGCAGTTCTTC.

CDR3 in amino acids: CASSLTSSANTGELFF. In nucleotides, the CDR3 is TGTGCCAGCAGCTTAACGTCTAGCGCGAACACCGGGGAGCTGTTTTTT. The chain couples TRBV7-3 to TRBJ2-2, with a possible D match to TRBD2 (6 bases). V lost 0 bases and J lost 0, with 8 bases in between. This CDR3 is 16 amino acids long. Germline V CDR1 and CDR2: SGHTA, FQGTGA.

The genes are TRBV4-1 and TRBJ2-7, with TRBD2 matching over 9 bases. Germline V gene lookup returns CDR1 MGHRA and CDR2 YSYEKL. The CDR3 has 14 amino acids. After removal of 6 bases from V and 5 bases from J, the junction contained 8 bases not matched to a gene. In DNA form, the CDR3 reads TGCGCCAGCAGTGATGCTAGCGGGGCTAACGAGCAGTACTTC. Translating gives CASSDASGANEQYF.

This clone was recorded a few times. V usage is TRBV5-1 and J usage is TRBJ1-2; no firm D call. Germline values: CDR1 SGHRS, CDR2 YFSETQ. The CDR3 runs 14 residues. Trimming left V 5 bases short and J 0 bases short, with 11 bases between. This CDR3 is CASSDTGPNYGYTF. The CDR3, as DNA: TGCGCCAGCAGTGACACTGGCCCTAACTATGGCTACACCTTC. Supplemented by reference TRBV5-1 and TRBJ1-2, the full variable domain reads KAGVTQTPRYLIKTRGQQVTLSCSPISGHRSVSWYQQTPGQGLQFLFEYFSETQRNKGNFPGRFSGRQFSNSRSEMNVSTLELGDSALYLCASSDTGPNYGYTFGSGTRLTVV.

The J gene is TRBJ1-2, the V gene TRBV18, with a weak D call TRBD1 (5 bases). Trimming pared 6 bases from V and 0 bases from J, leaving 8 bases between. Germline CDR1 reads KGHSH; CDR2 reads LQKENI. The CDR3 is made up of 13 amino acids. The CDR3 DNA sequence: TGTGCCAGCTCGCCGGACACTAACTATGGCTACACCTTC. Its protein product is CASSPDTNYGYTF.

The V gene is TRBV6-5, the J gene TRBJ2-6; possible D gene TRBD1, 5 bases. Trimming stripped 4 bases from V and 2 bases from J, with 12 bases between. The CDR3 extends over 16 amino acids. CDR1 is MNHEY, CDR2 SVGAGI, per germline. The CDR3 is CASSSLRVAGANVLTF. The CDR3 nucleotides are TGTGCCAGCAGTTCACTCAGGGTCGCTGGGGCCAACGTCCTGACTTTC.

CDR3 sequence (DNA): TGTGCCAGCAGCGACAGGGGAACTAATGAAAAACTGTTTTTT. It specifies CASSDRGTNEKLFF. The rearrangement links TRBV2 to TRBJ1-4, with TRBD1 matching over 8 bases. With V trimmed by 6 bases and J by 1 base, 1 base remained unmatched. Germline CDR1 is SNHLY and CDR2 is FYNNEI. This CDR3 is 14 amino acids long.

As to this clone: Other DNA sequences from this sample encode an identical CDR3 as well. V is TRBV4-1 and J is TRBJ2-7, with TRBD2 matching over 10 bases. CDR1 and CDR2 (germline): MGHRA, YSYEKL. V was pared by 1 base and J by 4 bases, with 4 bases of the junction left unmatched. CDR3 length: 15 amino acids. The CDR3 region has the DNA TGCGCCAGCAGCCAAGGGGCTAGCGGGAGTTACGAGCAGTACTTC. Amino acids: CASSQGASGSYEQYF.

V usage is TRBV18 and J usage is TRBJ1-4; possible D gene TRBD1, 5 bases. Germline V gene lookup returns CDR1 KGHSH and CDR2 LQKENI. Trimming left V 3 bases short and J 2 bases short, with 10 bases between. The CDR3 length is 15 residues. CDR3 nucleotide sequence: TGTGCCAGCTCACCTCAAAGGGGCACTAATGAAAAACTGTTTTTT. This gives the protein CASSPQRGTNEKLFF.

V usage is TRBV18 and J usage is TRBJ2-7, with 9 bases matching TRBD1. From germline, CDR1 is KGHSH and CDR2 LQKENI. The CDR3 runs 14 residues. Losses at the gene ends were 3 bases for V and 5 bases for J; bases not matched to a gene: 5. The CDR3 protein is CASSPVGQGNEQYF. In DNA form, the CDR3 reads TGTGCCAGCTCACCGGTGGGACAGGGAAACGAGCAGTACTTC.

This clone was observed once. The chain is built from TRBV19 and TRBJ1-1; 9 bases line up with TRBD1. CDR1 LNHDA and CDR2 SQIVND come from the germline V gene (reference sequence). The junction had 8 bases not matched to a gene; V was cut back by 6 bases and J by 6 bases. The CDR3 loop spans 14 amino acids. The CDR3 is CASRPNRGQAEAFF. The CDR3 nucleotides read TGTGCCAGTAGGCCCAACAGGGGGCAGGCTGAAGCTTTCTTT.

J is TRBJ1-1 and V is TRBV7-8; D is undetermined. The CDR3 spans 13 residues. Deletions cut 1 base from V and 11 bases from J, with 14 bases between. Per the germline V gene, CDR1 is SGHVS and CDR2 is FQNEAQ. The CDR3 nucleotides read TGTGCCAGCAGCTTAGGGAGAGGGTCGCTGGCTTTCTTT. Residues: CASSLGRGSLAFF. Full variable domain (outside the CDR3, taken from reference TRBV7-8 and TRBJ1-1): GAGVSQSPRYKVAKRGQDVALRCDPISGHVSLFWYQQALGQGPEFLTYFQNEAQLDKSGLPSDRFFAERPEGSVSTLKIQRTQQEDSAVYLCASSLGRGSLAFFGQGTRLTVV.

The V and J genes are TRBV10-3 and TRBJ2-3; possibly TRBD1 for D (5 bases). Trimming removed 8 bases from V and 0 bases from J, with 21 bases in between. The V gene's germline CDR1 is ENHRY and CDR2 SYGVKD. The CDR3 is 17 amino acids. CDR3 DNA: TGTGCCATCCTCGAGGATATGTCAAGGGGAAGCACAGATACGCAGTATTTT. Protein product: CAILEDMSRGSTDTQYF.

CDR3 nucleotides: TGTGCCAGCAGGGCTGAATGGGAGCAGTTCTTC. This gives the protein CASRAEWEQFF. The chain is built from TRBV2 and TRBJ2-1; no firm D call. V shed 6 bases and J shed 10 bases, with 10 bases lying between them. Germline-derived CDR1 and CDR2 are SNHLY and FYNNEI. The CDR3 is 11 residues long.

Only one count was recorded for this clone. The chain is built from TRBV7-3 and TRBJ2-3; the D gene is possibly TRBD2 (6 bases). Germline V gene data show CDR1 as SGHTA and CDR2 as FQGTGA. The length of the CDR3 is 15 residues. V was pared by 4 bases and J by 0 bases, with 11 bases between. Written as DNA, the CDR3 is TGTGCCAGCAGCTCCAGTCTAGCGAGCACAGATACGCAGTATTTT. It is translated as CASSSSLASTDTQYF.

The rearrangement links TRBV27 to TRBJ1-6; weak D call: TRBD1 (5 bases). The CDR3 has 13 amino acids. V lost 3 bases and J lost 9, with 9 bases in between. Germline V gene sequence: CDR1 MNHEY, CDR2 SMNVEV (reference sequence). CDR3: CASSFAGSSPLHF. Here the CDR3 DNA reads TGTGCCAGCAGTTTCGCAGGGTCTTCACCCCTCCACTTT.

The rearrangement links TRBV6-1 to TRBJ1-2; the match to TRBD1 covers 10 bases. The CDR3 totals 14 residues. Germline trimming cut 2 bases from V and 6 bases from J; bases unmatched to any gene: 3. The germline CDR1 and CDR2 sequences are MNHNS and SASEGT. The CDR3 DNA is TGTGCCAGCAGTGAACTGGGACAGGGGAATGGCTACACCTTC. It translates to CASSELGQGNGYTF.

In this sample, this clone turned up a few times. The CDR3 is CASSDVGWASAGQPQHF. The CDR3 region has the DNA TGCGCCAGCAGTGATGTCGGTTGGGCATCGGCAGGCCAGCCCCAGCATTTT. The J gene is TRBJ1-5, the V gene TRBV10-2; D is ambiguous. The germline V gene has CDR1 WSHSY and CDR2 SAAADI. Trimming took 3 bases from V and 7 from J, leaving 22 bases between them. The CDR3 is made up of 17 amino acids.

The CDR3 DNA follows: TGTGCCAGCAGTGGACTAGCGGGAGGGGGAAATGAGCAGTTCTTC. Amino acids: CASSGLAGGGNEQFF. This sequence joins TRBV6-1 and TRBJ2-1; 14 nucleotides line up with TRBD2. The junction had 3 bases not matched to a gene; V was cut back by 4 bases and J by 7 bases. CDR1 is MNHNS, CDR2 SASEGT, per germline. The CDR3 is 15 amino acids.

The rearrangement links TRBV6-5 to TRBJ2-7, with TRBD2 as a possible D gene (5 bases). CDR3 length: 15 residues. Germline V gives CDR1 MNHEY, CDR2 SVGAGI. Trimming removed 6 bases at V and 2 bases at J, with 17 bases between. The CDR3 nucleotides read TGTGCCAGCAGCAGCGGAATCGGGTCTACCTACGAGCAGTACTTC. Translated, it gives CASSSGIGSTYEQYF.

This clone was counted between two and nine times. The chain joins TRBV25-1 to TRBJ1-1, with TRBD1 matching 7 bases. There are 12 residues in the CDR3. Germline lookup yields CDR1 MGHDK and CDR2 SYGVNS. Germline trimming cut 6 bases from V and 10 bases from J; bases unmatched to any gene: 8. CDR3 bases: TGTGCCAGCAGGGCTACAGGGGCGGGAGCTTTCTTT. This codes for CASRATGAGAFF. Drawing the rest from reference TRBV25-1 and TRBJ1-1, the complete variable domain is EADIYQTPRYLVIGTGKKITLECSQTMGHDKMYWYQQDPGMELHLIHYSYGVNSTEKGDLSSESTVSRIRTEHFPLTLESARPSHTSQYLCASRATGAGAFFGQGTRLTVV.

This clone was detected once. The chain employs TRBV7-3 and TRBJ2-7; 12 positions agree with TRBD1. The J segment lost 6 bases and the V segment lost 1 base, leaving 1 base of the junction unmatched. The CDR3 spans 14 residues. CDR1 and CDR2 (germline): SGHTA, FQGTGA. CDR3 protein: CASSLMGQGAEQYF. The CDR3 nucleotides are TGTGCCAGCAGCTTAATGGGACAGGGGGCCGAGCAGTACTTC.